This passage covers 24 T cell receptor beta chains from one sample sequenced in a study of T cell responses to AZD1222 COVID-19 vaccine. Measured with immunoSEQ multiplex PCR; TCRdb has only the in-frame clones, and not every one. The data show 150,000 to 200,000 clones, around 90% seen once. Sequencing used peripheral blood, obtained on day 0 of AZD1222 vaccination. These receptors were collected from an adult in good health.

This clone appeared a few times. The chain is built from TRBV7-2 and TRBJ2-7, with D possibly TRBD1 on 6 matching bases. This CDR3 is built from 15 residues. The V end was cut by 6 bases, the J end by 5 bases, with 20 bases between. In germline, CDR1 is SGHTA, CDR2 FQGNSA. CDR3 sequence (DNA): TGTGCCAGCAGTAACCTCAGAGGGGGAAGAAACGAGCAGTACTTC. Amino acids: CASSNLRGGRNEQYF.

The chain joins TRBV7-6 to TRBJ2-1; the match to TRBD2 covers 9 bases. The V gene's germline CDR1 is SGHVS and CDR2 FNYEAQ. The CDR3 is made up of 18 amino acids. The ends lost 2 bases at V and 8 bases at J; junction bases unmatched: 16. The chain's CDR3 is CASSLLWAQAGGGYEQFF. The CDR3 nucleotides are TGTGCCAGCAGCTTACTTTGGGCGCAAGCGGGAGGTGGCTATGAGCAGTTCTTC.

The chain links TRBV18 to TRBJ2-7, with 9 bases identical to TRBD1. The CDR3 has 15 amino acids. After removal of 6 bases from V and 6 bases from J, the junction contained 12 bases not matched to a gene. Germline CDR1 is KGHSH and CDR2 is LQKENI. The CDR3 reads CASSKDRGSGSEQYF. The CDR3 DNA sequence: TGTGCCAGCTCCAAGGACAGGGGATCGGGGAGCGAGCAGTACTTC.

This clone was detected only once. This chain joins TRBV27 and TRBJ1-1; D may be TRBD1 (5 bases). There are 14 residues in the CDR3. V was trimmed by 3 bases and J by 2 bases, leaving 10 bases between them. In germline, CDR1 is MNHEY, CDR2 SMNVEV (reference sequence). The CDR3 loop reads CASSFWQGNTEAFF. The CDR3 DNA is TGTGCCAGCAGTTTTTGGCAGGGTAACACTGAAGCTTTCTTT.

The chain joins TRBV7-2 to TRBJ1-5; maybe TRBD1 (6 bases). This CDR3 is built from 13 residues. Germline CDR1 SGHTA, CDR2 FQGNSA. Trimming pared 4 bases from V and 12 bases from J, leaving 16 bases between. The CDR3 coding sequence is TGTGCCAGCAGCTCTTCAGGGGTAAGGTTCCAGCATTTT. Its translation: CASSSSGVRFQHF.

The rearrangement uses TRBV19 and TRBJ1-3, with D possibly being TRBD1 (6 bases). Per the germline V gene, CDR1 is LNHDA and CDR2 is SQIVND (reference sequence). V was cut by 7 bases and J by 2 bases, with 12 bases left in between. This CDR3 has 14 residues. CDR3: CASTKGTPGNTIYF. As DNA, the CDR3 is TGTGCCAGTACCAAAGGGACACCTGGAAACACCATATATTTT.

The chain recombines TRBV10-3 with TRBJ1-5; 7 positions match TRBD1. CDR1 and CDR2 from the germline V gene are ENHRY and SYGVKD. This CDR3 comprises 15 residues. V shed 0 bases, J shed 11 bases, and the junction held 10 bases outside the gene matches. CDR3 sequence reads: CAISESGQKIIAQHF. For the CDR3, the DNA is TGTGCCATCAGTGAGTCGGGACAGAAAATCATAGCCCAGCATTTT.

The chain links TRBV10-3 to TRBJ2-7, with D perhaps matching TRBD1 (6 bases). Looked up from germline, CDR1 is ENHRY and CDR2 is SYGVKD. Trimming stripped 5 bases from V and 5 bases from J, with 13 bases between. The CDR3 extends over 13 amino acids. The CDR3 DNA reads as TGTGCCATCAGTTCGACCCAGGGGAACGAGCAGTACTTC. Translating it yields CAISSTQGNEQYF.

The chain links TRBV7-9 to TRBJ2-1; a weak D match, TRBD2 (5 bases). This CDR3 comprises 15 residues. Germline V gene sequence: CDR1 SEHNR, CDR2 FQNEAQ (reference sequence). Trimming left V 5 bases short and J 1 base short, with 12 bases between. The CDR3: CASSTGEISYNEQFF. In nucleotides, the CDR3 is TGTGCCAGCAGCACCGGGGAGATTTCCTACAATGAGCAGTTCTTC.

The chain is built from TRBV25-1 and TRBJ2-7, with TRBD1 matching 11 bases. Trimming at V came to 2 bases and at J to 3 bases, leaving 3 bases not matched to a gene. The CDR3 contains 15 residues. Per germline, CDR1 MGHDK and CDR2 SYGVNS. CDR3 sequence (DNA): TGTGCCAGCAGTGAACCCGGGACAGGGGGCTACGAGCAGTACTTC. It specifies CASSEPGTGGYEQYF.

The J gene is TRBJ2-1, the V gene TRBV3-1 (or the pseudogene TRBV3-2); D is undetermined. The CDR3 extends over 11 amino acids. Germline CDR1 LGHDT, CDR2 YNNKEL (reference sequence). V was pared by 2 bases and J by 10 bases, with 6 bases between. The DNA of the CDR3 is TGTGCCAGCAGCCAATTCCGGGAGCAGTTCTTC. Protein product: CASSQFREQFF.

The count of this clone is one. The chain joins TRBV30 to TRBJ1-2; D possibly corresponds to TRBD1 (5 bases). The germline V gene has CDR1 GTSNPN and CDR2 SVGIG (reference sequence). Deletions cut 0 bases from V and 1 base from J, with 12 bases between. The CDR3 runs 15 residues. CDR3 nucleotides: TGTGCCTGGAGTGTACCTAACAGGATTAACTATGGCTACACCTTC. This translates into CAWSVPNRINYGYTF.

This clone was seen just once. The chain joins TRBV30 to TRBJ1-1; D gene uncertain. CDR1 is GTSNPN and CDR2 is SVGIG in the germline V gene (reference sequence). The CDR3 totals 12 residues. V gave up 2 bases and J gave up 4 bases, with 8 bases separating them. In DNA, the CDR3 is TGTGCCTGGAGTCGGGGATTCACTGAAGCTTTCTTT. This codes for CAWSRGFTEAFF.

The CDR3 DNA is TGCGCCAGCAGCCAAGAGAGGAACACTGAAGCTTTCTTT. As protein: CASSQERNTEAFF. V usage is TRBV4-1 and J usage is TRBJ1-1; D gene ambiguous. Germline CDR1 reads MGHRA; CDR2 reads YSYEKL. Trimming shortened V by 0 bases and J by 1 base, and 3 bases separated the two germline ends. CDR3 length: 13 amino acids.

The chain combines TRBV6-2 or TRBV6-3 with TRBJ2-7; unclear D gene. This CDR3 region has 11 residues. Germline values: CDR1 MNHEY, CDR2 SVGEGT. Trimming left V 5 bases short and J 3 bases short, with 5 bases between. The CDR3 reads CASSIFYEQYF. The CDR3 coding sequence is TGTGCCAGCAGTATCTTCTACGAGCAGTACTTC.

V usage is TRBV4-2 and J usage is TRBJ1-2, with 7 nucleotides matching TRBD1. Germline CDR1 reads LGHNA; CDR2 reads YNFKEQ. This CDR3 has 16 amino acids. V was clipped by 0 bases and J by 2 bases; unmatched bases: 6. The CDR3 DNA reads as TGTGCCAGCAGCCAAGATATGCAGGGGGAAAACTATGGCTACACCTTC. It specifies CASSQDMQGENYGYTF.

The chain has TRBV3-1 (or the pseudogene TRBV3-2) and TRBJ2-7, with TRBD1 matching over 8 bases. Germline lookup yields CDR1 LGHDT and CDR2 YNNKEL (reference sequence). The CDR3 covers 14 residues. Germline trimming cut 8 bases from V and 5 bases from J; bases unmatched to any gene: 11. The CDR3 is CASGPYRGRNEQYF. DNA of the CDR3: TGTGCCAGCGGACCCTACAGGGGGAGGAACGAGCAGTACTTC.

A few counts support this clone. The chain couples TRBV9 to TRBJ1-2; 8 bases agree with TRBD1. The CDR3 spans 15 residues. The J segment lost 7 bases and the V segment lost 0 bases, leaving 8 bases of the junction unmatched. From germline, CDR1 is SGDLS and CDR2 YYNGEE. For the CDR3, the DNA is TGTGCCAGCAGCGTAGTGGCAGGGGGCAGCTCTGGCTACACCTTC. Protein: CASSVVAGGSSGYTF.

V and J are TRBV30 and TRBJ2-5; D perhaps matches TRBD1 (5 bases). The CDR3 is 12 residues long. V was shortened by 3 bases and J by 4 bases, with 9 bases between the two germline ends. Germline loops: CDR1 GTSNPN, CDR2 SVGIG (reference sequence). CDR3 DNA: TGTGCCTGGAGATCGCAGGGAGAGACCCAGTACTTC. It codes for CAWRSQGETQYF.

The gene calls are TRBV19 and TRBJ1-1, with 8 positions matching TRBD1. Trimming removed 7 bases from V and 6 bases from J; junction bases left unmatched: 19. The CDR3 covers 17 residues. Germline loops: CDR1 LNHDA, CDR2 SQIVND (reference sequence). CDR3 residues: CASKLGRGRVRFAEAFF. CDR3 in DNA: TGTGCCAGTAAATTGGGCAGGGGGCGAGTTCGGTTCGCTGAAGCTTTCTTT.

This sequence joins TRBV10-3 and TRBJ2-1; TRBD1 aligns across 7 bases. The CDR3 is 17 amino acids. The V gene end was trimmed by 2 bases and the J gene end by 4 bases; junction bases not matched to a gene: 11. Germline lookup yields CDR1 ENHRY and CDR2 SYGVKD. CDR3 sequence reads: CAISEAKTGSPYNEQFF. Here the CDR3 DNA reads TGTGCCATCAGTGAGGCGAAGACAGGGAGCCCATACAATGAGCAGTTCTTC.

The chain links TRBV15 to TRBJ2-1; 10 nucleotides line up with TRBD2. The germline V gene has CDR1 LNHNV and CDR2 YYDKDF (reference sequence). Losses at the gene ends were 8 bases for V and 7 bases for J; bases not matched to a gene: 8. The CDR3 is 14 amino acids. As DNA, the CDR3 is TGTGCCACCGGGCCGGCTAGCGGGAGTAATGAGCAGTTCTTC. Protein sequence: CATGPASGSNEQFF.

V and J are TRBV5-4 and TRBJ1-1, with 9 nucleotides matching TRBD1. The CDR3 loop spans 14 amino acids. Germline V gene lookup returns CDR1 SGHNT and CDR2 YYREEE (reference sequence). Germline trimming cut 4 bases from V and 7 bases from J; bases unmatched to any gene: 8. The CDR3 loop is CASSAGDREIEAFF. In nucleotides, the CDR3 is TGTGCCAGCAGCGCCGGGGACAGGGAGATTGAAGCTTTCTTT.

The chain carries TRBV7-2 and TRBJ2-3; 9 bases agree with TRBD2. V dropped 3 bases and J dropped 5; count of bases not matched to a gene: 6. The CDR3 covers 15 residues. Per the germline V gene, CDR1 is SGHTA and CDR2 is FQGNSA. The CDR3 is CASSFSGTSLDTQYF. The CDR3 region has the DNA TGTGCCAGCAGCTTTTCCGGGACTAGCCTAGATACGCAGTATTTT.